In its sample, the clone carrying this TCR beta chain was seen a few times. Its antigen is currently unknown. Profiled with immunoSEQ multiplex PCR; TCRdb holds only in-frame clones, not every one. In the table there are a few hundred thousand clones, about nine tenths of which are singletons. This record belongs to a study of Ad26.COV2.S vaccination and SARS-CoV-2 variants. Whole-study context: Recipients of Ad26.COV2.S got it intramuscularly, once or twice 56 days apart.

Regarding the study as a whole: Spike-specific CD8+ and CD4+ T cell responses reportedly showed substantial breadth after vaccination.

Indicated treatment: 15 to 20 received Ad26.COV2.S at low or high dose, single or two shots; 5 received placebo; per-sample allocation not given. The samples date from day 63 after the first vaccine or placebo injection. An Ad26 vector that expressed Wuhan-strain SARS-CoV-2 spike constituted the vaccine. The CDR3 spans 13 residues. Per the germline V gene, CDR1 is GTSNPN and CDR2 is SVGIG (reference sequence). V was trimmed by 0 bases and J by 7 bases, leaving 7 bases between them. The sequencing used peripheral blood, collected in a trial of Ad26.COV2.S vaccine versus placebo. The receptor comes from a person between 18 and 65 years old who received the Ad26.COV2.S COVID-19 vaccine or a placebo. The genes are TRBV30 and TRBJ1-6, with D unresolved. The CDR3 DNA is TGTGCCTGGAGTGTAAGGTTCAATTCACCCCTCCACTTT. The encoded protein is CAWSVRFNSPLHF.